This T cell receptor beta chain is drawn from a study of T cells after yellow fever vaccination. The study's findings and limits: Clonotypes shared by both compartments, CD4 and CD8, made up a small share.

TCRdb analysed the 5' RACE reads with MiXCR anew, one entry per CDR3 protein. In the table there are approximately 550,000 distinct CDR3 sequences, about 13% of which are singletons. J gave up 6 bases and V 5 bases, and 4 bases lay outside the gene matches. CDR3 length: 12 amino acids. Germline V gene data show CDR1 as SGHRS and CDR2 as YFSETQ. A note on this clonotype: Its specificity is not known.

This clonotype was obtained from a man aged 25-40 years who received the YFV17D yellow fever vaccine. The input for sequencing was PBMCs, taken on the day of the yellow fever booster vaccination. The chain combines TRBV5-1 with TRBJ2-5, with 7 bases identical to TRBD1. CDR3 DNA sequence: TGCGCCAGCAGTGAGGGGGCCAAGACCCAGTACTTC. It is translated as CASSEGAKTQYF.